This T cell receptor beta chain was retrieved from a study of T-cell reconstitution after alpha-beta-depleted transplantation in children. CDR3 length: 15 amino acids. In germline, CDR1 is SEHNR, CDR2 FQNEAQ (reference sequence). Trimming removed 5 bases at V and 7 bases at J, with 20 bases between. Unique molecular identifiers featured in how the TCRbeta library was prepared. A single record per CDR3 protein comes from TCRdb applying MiXCR to the PCR reads. This table holds a few hundred thousand distinct CDR3 sequences, around 46% found once. The sequences come from PBMCs, collected before TCRalphabeta/CD19-depleted stem cell transplant. This chain connects TRBV7-9 to TRBJ2-5; maybe TRBD1 (6 bases). The sequence derives from a girl aged 2 to 9 with aplastic anemia, due to receive a stem cell transplant. In DNA, the CDR3 is TGTGCCAGCAGCGGATCACAGGGTGAGGAGCGGACCCAGTACTTC. It encodes CASSGSQGEERTQYF.